This TCR beta chain was retrieved from a study of blood T cell repertoires in COVID-19. Turning to the study itself: Acute and convalescent COVID-19 samples came from the United States, Italy and Spain. T cells, B-cell-depleted T cells, or PBMCs supplied cDNA or gDNA.

In the authors' workflow: Using reference gene primer amplification, nucleated cell counts were estimated. Only in-frame clones appear in the TCRdb table, and some are missing; sequencing was by immunoSEQ multiplex PCR. V and J calls and clone size are those listed in that table; D and trimming were worked out from the DNA. Found here are approximately 130,000 clones, 84% of them singletons; the top ten hold 9.5% to 15%. The specimen was peripheral blood. The receptor was derived from a human donor in a cohort sampled during active COVID-19.

CDR3 residues: CASSDRTGLSGNTIYF. The CDR3 nucleotides read TGTGCCAGCAGCGACCGGACAGGGCTCTCTGGAAACACCATATATTTT. The V and J genes are TRBV9 and TRBJ1-3; 8 nucleotides align to TRBD1. J was trimmed by 0 bases and V by 3 bases; bases with no gene match: 5. The CDR3 runs 16 residues. In germline, CDR1 is SGDLS, CDR2 YYNGEE.